The 12 T cell receptor beta chains listed next were all sequenced from one sample in a study of prognosis after radiotherapy for stage I lung cancer. By two-round multiplex PCR, the TCR beta CDR3 was amplified from genomic DNA. The use of primers specific to each TRBV and TRBJ gene characterized first-round PCR. TCRdb reanalysed the multiplex PCR reads using MiXCR and keeps one entry per CDR3 protein. This sample has 30,000 to 40,000 distinct CDR3 sequences, with less than 45% found just once. Sequencing was performed on PBMCs, taken before or after stereotactic body radiation therapy (not recorded which). Every receptor here comes from a donor aged 50 or older with non-small cell lung cancer.

This sequence joins TRBV20-1 and TRBJ1-5; the D is unclear. From germline, CDR1 is DFQATT and CDR2 SNEGSKA (reference sequence). The CDR3 loop spans 15 amino acids. Trimming took 6 bases from V and 6 from J, leaving 21 bases between them. CDR3 region: CSADSQLDPRQPQHF. The CDR3 nucleotides are TGCAGTGCCGATTCCCAGTTGGACCCCCGTCAGCCCCAGCATTTT.

This clonotype was found many times. The rearrangement joins TRBV2 to TRBJ2-1; D remains unclear. Trimming took off 4 bases at V and 6 bases at J, with 10 bases between the two ends. This CDR3 contains 13 residues. Germline assignment: CDR1 SNHLY and CDR2 FYNNEI. CDR3 residues: CASSGRNGNEQFF. Written as DNA, the CDR3 is TGTGCCAGCAGTGGCAGGAACGGCAATGAGCAGTTCTTC.

The sample holds many counts of this clonotype. The rearrangement joins TRBV5-4 to TRBJ2-7; 11 bases align to TRBD2. Germline-derived CDR1 and CDR2 are SGHNT and YYREEE (reference sequence). With V trimmed by 4 bases and J by 4 bases, 10 bases remained unmatched. CDR3 length: 16 residues. CDR3 protein: CASSTLGTSGIYEQYF. DNA of the CDR3: TGTGCCAGCAGCACCCTGGGGACTAGCGGAATATACGAGCAGTACTTC.

In regard to this clonotype: It is likely a read error: a sequence one base away is far more abundant. J is TRBJ2-7 and V is TRBV6-1; D not certain. Per the germline V gene, CDR1 is MNHNS and CDR2 is SASEGT. Trimming took off 7 bases at V and 5 bases at J, with 15 bases between the two ends. This CDR3 has 13 amino acids. CDR3 amino acids: CASIYDLSHEQYF. CDR3 nucleotide sequence: TGTGCCAGCATCTACGACCTTAGCCACGAGCAGTACTTC.

In this sample, this clonotype turned up many times. The gene calls are TRBV7-9 and TRBJ1-1; D gene uncertain. Trimming pared 5 bases from V and 1 base from J, leaving 14 bases between. This CDR3 region has 15 residues. The germline V gene has CDR1 SEHNR and CDR2 FQNEAQ (reference sequence). The CDR3 spells CASSPHTGRNTEAFF. The DNA for the CDR3 is TGTGCCAGCAGCCCCCACACCGGGAGGAACACTGAAGCTTTCTTT.

By frequency in the sample, this clonotype is medium-sized. V usage is TRBV6-1 and J usage is TRBJ2-1; 10 nucleotides align to TRBD2. The junction had 4 bases not matched to a gene; V was cut back by 3 bases and J by 5 bases. This CDR3 is built from 15 residues. Germline-derived CDR1 and CDR2 are MNHNS and SASEGT. CDR3 amino acids: CASSENLAGDNEQFF. The CDR3 DNA sequence: TGTGCCAGCAGTGAGAACCTAGCGGGAGACAATGAGCAGTTCTTC.

The genes are TRBV27 and TRBJ2-7, with TRBD2 as a possible D gene (6 bases). Germline values: CDR1 MNHEY, CDR2 SMNVEV (reference sequence). The CDR3 contains 17 residues. V lost 7 bases to trimming and J lost 2 bases, with 24 bases between them. In nucleotides, the CDR3 is TGTGCCAGCATTCTCTGGGTACGGGGCGGAGGGGCCTACGAGCAGTACTTC. As protein: CASILWVRGGGAYEQYF.

Ten or more counts support this clonotype. The rearrangement links TRBV19 to TRBJ2-7; TRBD1 matches 7 bases. The CDR3 has 13 amino acids. Per germline, CDR1 LNHDA and CDR2 SQIVND (reference sequence). Trimming took 8 bases from V and 0 from J; bases not matched to a gene: 4. The CDR3 region is CASSNRGSYEQYF. CDR3 coding DNA: TGTGCCAGTTCCAACAGGGGCTCCTACGAGCAGTACTTC.

This clonotype was seen at least ten times. The chain uses TRBV18 and TRBJ2-5, with no clear D. CDR3 length equals 13 residues. Trimming removed 0 bases from V and 5 bases from J, with 7 bases in between. In germline, CDR1 is KGHSH, CDR2 LQKENI. The CDR3 nucleotides are TGTGCCAGCTCACCACCGACGAAGGAGACCCAGTACTTC. It encodes CASSPPTKETQYF.

This clonotype came up many times. The chain employs TRBV6-4 and TRBJ2-7, with a tentative D call TRBD2 (6 bases). Germline CDR1 and CDR2: MRHNA and SNTAGT. The CDR3 is 14 amino acids. Trimming took off 6 bases at V and 7 bases at J, with 19 bases between the two ends. CDR3 loop: CASSPAAEGREQYF. The CDR3 region has the DNA TGTGCCAGCAGCCCAGCCGCAGAAGGGAGGGAGCAGTACTTC.

The genes are TRBV7-2 and TRBJ2-2; TRBD2 might be the D (5 bases). The CDR3 extends over 14 amino acids. Looked up from germline, CDR1 is SGHTA and CDR2 is FQGNSA. Trimming removed 3 bases at V and 1 base at J, with 6 bases between. CDR3 bases: TGTGCCAGCAGCTTGCGGGTGAACACCGGGGAGCTGTTTTTT. It yields the protein CASSLRVNTGELFF.

A few counts support this clonotype. Being one base from a much bigger clone, this may be a read error. The chain couples TRBV10-3 to TRBJ2-7; D perhaps matches TRBD2 (5 bases). V was clipped by 3 bases and J by 0 bases, with 12 bases between them. CDR1 and CDR2 from the germline V gene are ENHRY and SYGVKD. The CDR3 contains 15 residues. The CDR3 DNA is TGTGCCATCAGTGATACTAGTGCGCTCTCCTACGAGCAGTACTTC. It codes for CAISDTSALSYEQYF.